This TCR beta chain was retrieved from a study of T cell changes during pregnancy in multiple sclerosis. Only in-frame clones appear in the TCRdb table, and some are missing; sequencing was by immunoSEQ multiplex PCR. The table lists about 40,000 clones, roughly nine tenths of them singletons. V was clipped by 6 bases and J by 2 bases; unmatched bases: 8. CDR3 length: 14 amino acids. Germline-derived CDR1 and CDR2 are SGHNT and YYREEE (reference sequence). The V call is TRBV5-4, the J call TRBJ2-7; 7 bases fit TRBD1. This TCR came from a female donor with multiple sclerosis, enrolled in a pregnancy study. The material sequenced was CD4+ T cells from peripheral blood mononuclear cells, taken in the second trimester of pregnancy. CDR3 sequence reads: CASTPDRRTYEQYF. The CDR3 coding sequence is TGTGCCAGCACCCCGGACAGGAGAACCTACGAGCAGTACTTC. The full variable domain, its missing parts supplied by reference TRBV5-4 and TRBJ2-7, is ETGVTQSPTHLIKTRGQQVTLRCSSQSGHNTVSWYQQALGQGPQFIFQYYREEENGRGNFPPRFSGLQFPNYSSELNVNALELDDSALYLCASTPDRRTYEQYFGPGTRLTVT.